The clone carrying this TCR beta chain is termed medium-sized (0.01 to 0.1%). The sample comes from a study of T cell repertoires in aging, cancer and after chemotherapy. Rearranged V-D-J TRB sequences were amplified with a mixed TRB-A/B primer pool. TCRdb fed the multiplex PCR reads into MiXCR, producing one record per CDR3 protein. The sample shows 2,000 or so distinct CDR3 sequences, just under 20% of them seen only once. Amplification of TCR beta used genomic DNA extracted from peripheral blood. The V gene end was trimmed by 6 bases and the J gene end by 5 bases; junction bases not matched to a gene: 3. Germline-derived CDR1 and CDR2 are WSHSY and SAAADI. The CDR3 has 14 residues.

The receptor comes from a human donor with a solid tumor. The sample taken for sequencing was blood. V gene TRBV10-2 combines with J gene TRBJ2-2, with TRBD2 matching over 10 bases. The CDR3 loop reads CASRGLAVTGELFF. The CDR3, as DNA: TGCGCCAGCAGAGGACTAGCGGTGACCGGGGAGCTGTTTTTT.